This T cell receptor beta chain is from a study of blood T cell repertoires in COVID-19. Clones were sequenced by immunoSEQ multiplex PCR, and TCRdb holds only the in-frame ones, with some missing. This sample yields around 620,000 clones, of which about 87% are seen a single time; approximately 0.25% belongs to the top ten. The germline V and J ends were trimmed by 5 bases and 7 bases, with 15 bases remaining between them. The CDR3 is 15 residues long. Germline V gives CDR1 SGHTA, CDR2 FQGNSA. The sample consisted of peripheral blood. The rearrangement joins TRBV7-2 to TRBJ1-6, with D hard to call. The clonotype was recovered from a woman in her late teens or twenties with acute or convalescent COVID-19. The CDR3 loop reads CASSRRLDLNSPLHF. The CDR3 nucleotides read TGTGCCAGCAGCCGTCGACTAGACCTAAATTCACCCCTCCACTTT.